The 23 T cell receptor beta chains listed next were all sequenced from one sample in a study of T cell changes during pregnancy in multiple sclerosis. The repertoire was sequenced with immunoSEQ multiplex PCR; TCRdb's copy has only in-frame clones and lacks some. The table includes tens of thousands of clones, roughly 93% detected once. The sequences come from CD8+ T cells from peripheral blood mononuclear cells, collected in the second trimester of pregnancy. The origin of the receptors is a female donor with multiple sclerosis, enrolled in a pregnancy study.

V and J are TRBV4-3 and TRBJ1-1; D ambiguous. This CDR3 has 12 amino acids. V dropped 1 base and J dropped 8 bases, with 8 bases sitting between them. CDR1 and CDR2 (germline): LGHNA, YSLEER. CDR3 bases: TGCGCCAGCAGCCAAGGGGCAGAGGAAGCTTTCTTT. Its translation: CASSQGAEEAFF.

This clone was recorded once. The rearrangement links TRBV19 to TRBJ2-1; TRBD2 matches 10 bases. The CDR3 runs 15 residues. Trimming removed 5 bases from V and 4 bases from J; junction bases left unmatched: 5. Germline-derived CDR1 and CDR2 are LNHDA and SQIVND (reference sequence). CDR3 protein: CASSLSGGFYNEQFF. CDR3 nucleotides: TGTGCCAGTAGTCTTAGCGGGGGGTTTTACAATGAGCAGTTCTTC.

The chain couples TRBV25-1 to TRBJ1-2; D gene ambiguous. Germline CDR1 reads MGHDK; CDR2 reads SYGVNS. V lost 1 base, J lost 9 bases, and 12 bases lay in between. The CDR3 sequence is 13 residues long. The DNA for the CDR3 is TGTGCCAGCAGTGAATCGAGCCCTCATAGCTACACCTTC. Its translation: CASSESSPHSYTF.

J is TRBJ1-2 and V is TRBV28; a possible D gene is TRBD1 (6 bases). CDR1 is MDHEN, CDR2 SYDVKM, per germline. The CDR3 covers 15 residues. V was shortened by 6 bases and J by 3 bases, with 17 bases between the two germline ends. The DNA of the CDR3 is TGTGCCAGCAGCCCCGGGGTAGGGGGACACTATGGCTACACCTTC. Encoded protein: CASSPGVGGHYGYTF.

The chain is built from TRBV6-1 and TRBJ2-1; 7 bases are a match to TRBD1. Per the germline V gene, CDR1 is MNHNS and CDR2 is SASEGT. After removal of 4 bases from V and 3 bases from J, the junction contained 12 bases not matched to a gene. CDR3 length: 17 amino acids. The CDR3 bases are TGTGCCAGCAGTGCGAGCGACAGGGACCCTGTCTACAATGAGCAGTTCTTC. Translated: CASSASDRDPVYNEQFF.

The rearrangement links TRBV29-1 to TRBJ2-3; D unclear. The length of the CDR3 is 14 residues. The ends were cut back, 4 bases at V and 1 base at J, with 12 bases in the middle. CDR1 and CDR2 from the germline V gene are SQVTM and ANQGSEA. The CDR3 nucleotides read TGCAGCGTTGTACAACCGTTCGGCACAGATACGCAGTATTTT. This gives the protein CSVVQPFGTDTQYF.

V is TRBV5-6 and J is TRBJ1-2; 7 nucleotides align to TRBD1. Germline assignment: CDR1 SGHDT and CDR2 YYEEEE. The V and J ends lost 4 bases and 4 bases, in that order; junction bases with no gene match: 10. The CDR3 is 15 residues long. CDR3 in amino acids: CASSPGRTGGYGYTF. In DNA form, the CDR3 reads TGTGCCAGCAGCCCCGGACGGACAGGAGGCTATGGCTACACCTTC. Full variable domain (rest looked up from reference TRBV5-6 and TRBJ1-2): DAGVTQSPTHLIKTRGQQVTLRCSPKSGHDTVSWYQQALGQGPQFIFQYYEEEERQRGNFPDRFSGHQFPNYSSELNVNALLLGDSALYLCASSPGRTGGYGYTFGSGTRLTVV.

The chain joins TRBV4-1 to TRBJ1-3; D remains ambiguous. Per germline, CDR1 MGHRA and CDR2 YSYEKL. The CDR3 totals 14 residues. The ends were cut back, 0 bases at V and 8 bases at J, with 11 bases in the middle. The DNA for the CDR3 is TGCGCCAGCAGCCAAGATGAGAGGGTTGACACCATATATTTT. The encoded protein is CASSQDERVDTIYF.

This sequence joins TRBV4-1 and TRBJ2-7, with 9 bases matching TRBD1. The junction had 11 bases not matched to a gene; V was cut back by 2 bases and J by 6 bases. CDR3 length equals 16 residues. Germline CDR1 is MGHRA and CDR2 is YSYEKL. The CDR3: CASSQLPGQGFGEQYF. The DNA of the CDR3 is TGCGCCAGCAGCCAACTCCCCGGACAGGGGTTCGGCGAGCAGTACTTC.

The chain has TRBV19 and TRBJ1-1, with D possibly TRBD1 on 6 matching bases. V was trimmed by 5 bases and J by 11 bases, leaving 15 bases between them. The CDR3 length is 12 residues. Germline V gene data show CDR1 as LNHDA and CDR2 as SQIVND (reference sequence). The CDR3 DNA sequence: TGTGCCAGTAGTGTCCAGGGGATGCGTGCTTTCTTT. It encodes CASSVQGMRAFF.

The chain joins TRBV5-1 to TRBJ1-2; D is uncertain. The CDR3 length is 14 residues. V lost 0 bases and J 3 bases, leaving 9 bases between the germline ends. CDR1 and CDR2 (germline): SGHRS, YFSETQ. The CDR3 loop is CASSLVPEDYGYTF. The CDR3 DNA sequence: TGCGCCAGCAGCTTGGTTCCGGAGGACTATGGCTACACCTTC.

This rearrangement joins TRBV27 to TRBJ2-3; 8 bases line up with TRBD1. This CDR3 is built from 15 residues. Germline lookup yields CDR1 MNHEY and CDR2 SMNVEV (reference sequence). V lost 3 bases, J lost 2 bases, and 4 bases stayed unmatched. This chain's CDR3 is CASSLAGGSTDTQYF. CDR3 bases: TGTGCCAGCAGTTTGGCAGGGGGCTCCACAGATACGCAGTATTTT.

The V call is TRBV15, the J call TRBJ2-7; TRBD2 is a possible D gene (6 bases). The CDR3 is 12 residues long. Germline CDR1 reads LNHNV; CDR2 reads YYDKDF (reference sequence). Trimming left V 3 bases short and J 5 bases short, with 8 bases between. The CDR3 sequence is CATSSASDEQYF. The CDR3 nucleotides are TGTGCCACCAGCAGTGCTAGCGACGAGCAGTACTTC.

V and J are TRBV28 and TRBJ2-1, with D possibly being TRBD2 (5 bases). The germline CDR1 and CDR2 sequences are MDHEN and SYDVKM. Trimming shortened V by 4 bases and J by 0 bases, and 10 bases separated the two germline ends. The CDR3 is made up of 15 amino acids. The CDR3 is CASSWGESSYNEQFF. In nucleotides, the CDR3 is TGTGCCAGCAGTTGGGGAGAGAGCTCCTACAATGAGCAGTTCTTC.

V is TRBV29-1 and J is TRBJ1-2; possibly TRBD1 for D (6 bases). Between the trimmed V and J ends, which lost 7 bases and 8 bases, there was a span of 20 bases. The CDR3 is 13 amino acids. Germline CDR1 is SQVTM and CDR2 is ANQGSEA. CDR3 residues: CSAPRGGAKGYTF. For the CDR3, the DNA is TGCAGCGCCCCCCGGGGGGGGGCTAAAGGCTACACCTTC.

V usage is TRBV4-2 and J usage is TRBJ2-7; TRBD2 matches at 8 bases. Losses at the gene ends were 4 bases for V and 2 bases for J; bases not matched to a gene: 1. Germline-derived CDR1 and CDR2 are LGHNA and YNFKEQ. The CDR3 loop spans 13 amino acids. CDR3 sequence: CASSRTSTYEQYF. In DNA, the CDR3 is TGTGCCAGCAGCCGGACTAGCACCTACGAGCAGTACTTC.

The V gene is TRBV5-4, the J gene TRBJ2-5; D gene unclear. Trimming left V 1 base short and J 2 bases short, with 6 bases between. The CDR3 totals 13 residues. Germline assignment: CDR1 SGHNT and CDR2 YYREEE (reference sequence). CDR3 in amino acids: CASSLPTQETQYF. CDR3 bases: TGTGCCAGCAGCTTGCCCACACAAGAGACCCAGTACTTC.

This chain joins TRBV7-9 and TRBJ2-7; 8 positions agree with TRBD2. Trimming at V came to 5 bases and at J to 3 bases, leaving 9 bases not matched to a gene. The germline V gene has CDR1 SEHNR and CDR2 FQNEAQ (reference sequence). The length of the CDR3 is 15 residues. The CDR3 DNA follows: TGTGCCAGCAGCCTCGTTGGAGCGGGGGTCTACGAGCAGTACTTC. Amino acid sequence: CASSLVGAGVYEQYF.

V is TRBV7-9 and J is TRBJ2-1; no definite D call. The CDR3 sequence is 12 residues long. Germline V lookup: CDR1 SEHNR, CDR2 FQNEAQ (reference sequence). Trimming pared 3 bases from V and 9 bases from J, leaving 9 bases between. Written as DNA, the CDR3 is TGTGCCAGCAGCTTCAACGGAGTTGAGCAGTTCTTC. As protein: CASSFNGVEQFF. Drawing the rest from reference TRBV7-9 and TRBJ2-1, the complete variable domain is DTGVSQNPRHKITKRGQNVTFRCDPISEHNRLYWYRQTLGQGPEFLTYFQNEAQLEKSRLLSDRFSAERPKGSFSTLEIQRTEQGDSAMYLCASSFNGVEQFFGPGTRLTVL.

The V call is TRBV5-4, the J call TRBJ2-3; possibly TRBD1 for D (5 bases). The CDR3 totals 14 residues. V lost 0 bases, J lost 4 bases, and 9 bases lay in between. Germline loops: CDR1 SGHNT, CDR2 YYREEE (reference sequence). The CDR3 bases are TGTGCCAGCAGCTTGGGCAGGGTCGCAGATACGCAGTATTTT. It encodes CASSLGRVADTQYF.

The chain combines TRBV19 with TRBJ2-7, with TRBD1 matching over 7 bases. Germline assignment: CDR1 LNHDA and CDR2 SQIVND (reference sequence). After removal of 4 bases from V and 4 bases from J, the junction contained 4 bases not matched to a gene. This CDR3 contains 13 residues. This chain's CDR3 is CASSNRGGYEQYF. The CDR3 DNA is TGTGCCAGTAGTAACAGGGGTGGGTACGAGCAGTACTTC.

The rearrangement links TRBV6-1 to TRBJ2-2, with D perhaps TRBD2 (6 bases). Germline-derived CDR1 and CDR2 are MNHNS and SASEGT. The CDR3 has 17 amino acids. V lost 3 bases and J 4 bases, leaving 18 bases between the germline ends. CDR3 protein: CASSETGTSSPTGELFF. DNA of the CDR3: TGTGCCAGCAGTGAGACCGGGACTTCTTCCCCCACCGGGGAGCTGTTTTTT.

This chain joins TRBV5-1 and TRBJ2-1; 13 nucleotides agree with TRBD2. The J segment lost 4 bases and the V segment lost 4 bases, leaving 8 bases of the junction unmatched. Germline values: CDR1 SGHRS, CDR2 YFSETQ. CDR3 size: 17 residues. Here the CDR3 reads CASSPRTSGSWYNEQFF. The CDR3 DNA follows: TGCGCCAGCAGCCCCAGGACTAGCGGGAGCTGGTACAATGAGCAGTTCTTC.